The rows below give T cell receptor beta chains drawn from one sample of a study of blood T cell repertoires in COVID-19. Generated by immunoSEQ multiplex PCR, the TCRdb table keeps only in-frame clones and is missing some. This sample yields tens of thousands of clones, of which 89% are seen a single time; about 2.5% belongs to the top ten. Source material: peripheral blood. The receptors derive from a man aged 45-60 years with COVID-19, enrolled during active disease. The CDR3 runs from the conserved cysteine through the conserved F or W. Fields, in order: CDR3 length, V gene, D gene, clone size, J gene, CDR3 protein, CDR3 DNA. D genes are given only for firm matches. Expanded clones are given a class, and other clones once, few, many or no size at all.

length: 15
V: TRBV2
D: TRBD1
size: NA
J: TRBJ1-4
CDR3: CASSFNRGANEKLFF
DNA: TGTGCCAGCAGCTTCAACAGGGGAGCTAATGAAAAACTGTTTTTT

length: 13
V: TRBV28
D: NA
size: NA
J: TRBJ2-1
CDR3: CASSSQDYNEQFF
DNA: TGTGCCAGCAGTTCCCAGGATTACAATGAGCAGTTCTTC

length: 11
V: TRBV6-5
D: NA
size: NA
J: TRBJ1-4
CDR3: CASSYQGKLFF
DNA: TGTGCCAGCAGTTACCAGGGAAAACTGTTTTTT

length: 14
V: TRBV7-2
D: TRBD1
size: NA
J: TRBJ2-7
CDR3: CASSGQGIVYEQYF
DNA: TGTGCCAGCAGTGGACAGGGGATAGTTTACGAGCAGTACTTC

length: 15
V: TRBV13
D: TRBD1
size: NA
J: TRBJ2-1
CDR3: CASSLARGQVDEQFF
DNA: TGTGCCAGCAGCTTAGCCAGGGGGCAGGTCGATGAGCAGTTCTTC

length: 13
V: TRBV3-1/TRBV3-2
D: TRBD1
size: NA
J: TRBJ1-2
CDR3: CASSSQGAAGYTF
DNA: TGTGCCAGCAGCTCACAGGGGGCTGCTGGCTACACCTTC

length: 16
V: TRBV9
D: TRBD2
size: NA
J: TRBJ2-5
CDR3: CASSLEGRRGGETQYF
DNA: TGTGCCAGCAGCCTAGAGGGGCGGCGGGGGGGCGAGACCCAGTACTTC

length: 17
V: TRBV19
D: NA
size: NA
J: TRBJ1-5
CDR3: CASSIEWTPYSNQPQHF
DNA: TGTGCCAGTAGTATAGAGTGGACACCCTATAGCAATCAGCCCCAGCATTTT

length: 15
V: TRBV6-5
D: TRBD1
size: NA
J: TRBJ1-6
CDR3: CASSPGTVSNSPLHF
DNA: TGTGCCAGCAGCCCCGGGACAGTTAGTAATTCACCCCTCCACTTT

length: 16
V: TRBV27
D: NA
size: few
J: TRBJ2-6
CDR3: CASSLTGTSGANVLTF
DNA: TGTGCCAGCAGTTTAACAGGGACATCTGGGGCCAACGTCCTGACTTTC

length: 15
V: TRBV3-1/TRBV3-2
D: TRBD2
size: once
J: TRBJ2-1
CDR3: CASSQRGGSYNEQFF
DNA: TGTGCCAGCAGCCAAAGGGGAGGGTCCTACAATGAGCAGTTCTTC

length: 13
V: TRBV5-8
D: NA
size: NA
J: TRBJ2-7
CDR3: CASSLGQLYEQYF
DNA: TGTGCCAGCAGCTTGGGACAGCTCTACGAGCAGTACTTC

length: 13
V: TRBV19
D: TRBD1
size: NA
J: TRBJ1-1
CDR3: CASSRDRNTEAFF
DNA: TGTGCCAGTAGCAGGGACAGGAACACTGAAGCTTTCTTT

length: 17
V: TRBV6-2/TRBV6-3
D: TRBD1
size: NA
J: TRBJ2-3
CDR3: CASSFRRDRGRTDTQYF
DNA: TGTGCCAGCAGTTTCAGACGGGACAGGGGCCGCACAGATACGCAGTATTTT

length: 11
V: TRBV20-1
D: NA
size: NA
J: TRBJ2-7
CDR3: CSARPSGEQYF
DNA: TGCAGTGCTAGACCTTCGGGGGAGCAGTACTTC

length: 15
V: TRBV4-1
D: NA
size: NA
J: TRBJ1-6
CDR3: CASSQDQGMGPPLHF
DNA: TGCGCCAGCAGCCAAGATCAAGGGATGGGGCCACCCCTCCACTTT

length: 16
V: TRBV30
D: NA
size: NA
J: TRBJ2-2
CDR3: CAWSPVQGWRTGELFF
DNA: TGTGCCTGGAGTCCCGTGCAGGGTTGGCGTACCGGGGAGCTGTTTTTT

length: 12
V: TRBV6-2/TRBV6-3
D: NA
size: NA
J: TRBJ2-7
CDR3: CASSRQPYEQYF
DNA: TGTGCCAGCAGCCGACAGCCCTACGAGCAGTACTTC

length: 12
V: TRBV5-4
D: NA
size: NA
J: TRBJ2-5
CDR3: CASSFGEETQYF
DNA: TGTGCCAGCAGCTTCGGTGAAGAGACCCAGTACTTC

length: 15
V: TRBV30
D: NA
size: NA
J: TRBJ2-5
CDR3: CAWSSAHKGQETQYF
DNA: TGTGCCTGGAGTTCCGCACACAAGGGGCAAGAGACCCAGTACTTC

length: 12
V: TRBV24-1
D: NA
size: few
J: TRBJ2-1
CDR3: CATSEQDNEQFF
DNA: TGTGCCACCAGTGAACAGGACAATGAGCAGTTCTTC

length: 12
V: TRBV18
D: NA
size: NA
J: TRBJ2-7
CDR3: CASSSQSYEQYF
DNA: TGTGCCAGCTCATCCCAATCATACGAGCAGTACTTC

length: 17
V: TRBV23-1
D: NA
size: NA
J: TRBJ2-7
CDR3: CASSQSSTGRGRYEQYF
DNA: TGCGCCAGCAGTCAATCTTCCACGGGGAGAGGGCGGTACGAGCAGTACTTC

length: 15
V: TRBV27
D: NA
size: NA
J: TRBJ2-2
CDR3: CASRRTRLDTGELFF
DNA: TGTGCCAGCAGGAGGACAAGGCTGGACACCGGGGAGCTGTTTTTT

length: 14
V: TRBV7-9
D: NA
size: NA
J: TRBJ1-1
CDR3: CASSYVPGMAEAFF
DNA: TGTGCCAGCAGCTATGTGCCCGGGATGGCTGAAGCTTTCTTT

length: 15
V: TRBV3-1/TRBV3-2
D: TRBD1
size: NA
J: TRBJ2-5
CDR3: CASSQRQGARETQYF
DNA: TGTGCCAGCAGCCAAAGACAGGGGGCTCGGGAGACCCAGTACTTC

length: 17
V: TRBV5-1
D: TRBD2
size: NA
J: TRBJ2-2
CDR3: CARRTGGESRSTGELFF
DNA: TGCGCCCGCAGGACCGGGGGGGAGAGTAGGAGCACCGGGGAGCTGTTTTTT

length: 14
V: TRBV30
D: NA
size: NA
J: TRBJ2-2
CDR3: CAWTFLLHTGELFF
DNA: TGTGCCTGGACCTTCCTTCTTCACACCGGGGAGCTGTTTTTT

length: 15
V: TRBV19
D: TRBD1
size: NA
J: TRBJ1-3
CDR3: CASSTGTGTGNTIYF
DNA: TGTGCCAGTAGTACCGGGACAGGGACTGGAAACACCATATATTTT